Listed here is a single T cell receptor (beta chain). Its antigen target is currently unknown. No much larger clone is present one base from it, and per-base qualities are unavailable. The CDR3 measures 11 amino acids from cysteine to phenylalanine. Only the CDR3 portion is preserved as DNA: 33 bases, with reading frame beginning at the first base. The V end loses 3 bases and the J end loses 5 bases, and a stretch of 5 bases separates them. CDR1 is given as MDHEN and CDR2 as SYDVKM, both from the germline V gene. Using the deep immunoSEQ assay, multiplex PCR amplified TCR CDR3 regions from genomic DNA. Extracted genomic DNA from each cell subset was spread evenly across all wells of several immunoSEQ 96-well plates, with each plate serving as a replicate. For unsorted PBMC, each replicate PCR was loaded with about 300 ng genomic DNA, equivalent to approximately 33,000 T cell genomes. Unsorted PBMC genomic DNA was sequenced across ten immunoSEQ deep assay plates. Purified libraries were quantified with a Qubit 3.0 fluorometer, sized on a Bioanalyzer 2100, and re-quantified with the KAPA Library Quantification kit. Every immunoSEQ 96-well plate was sequenced on a dedicated single-read 150-cycle Illumina NextSeq 550 flow cell. Per the source publication's procedure: Because the immunoSEQ output held only junctional sequences and lacked quality scores, the filtering could not match the filtering applied to full-length reads. Sequences were annotated with PyIR, a Python wrapper for IgBLAST v1.9, and V/J genes and CDR3 were assigned using IMGT germline references. Reads were removed for weak V/J assignments (E-value above 1e-6), missing CDR3, stop codons, out-of-frame junctions, or ambiguous translated residues. A V3J clonotype was defined by an identical inferred V gene, J gene, and CDR3 amino acid sequence. To compute the percentage overlap between repertoires, the number of shared unique clonotypes was divided by the size of the smaller repertoire. Richness of each repertoire was evaluated using RTK rarefaction, the Chao1 estimator, and Recon v2.1 estimates of unobserved clonotypes. Imported from immuneACCESS, the table was reduced by TCRdb to in-frame sequences with V and J called. These copies leave out some clones; in studies compared against another copy, an unresolved V gene accounts for under half, and the cause of the remainder is not known. V, J and clone size derive from that table, while D and trimming were established from the DNA sequence. Present in this sample are 400,000 to 500,000 clones, around 80% of which were seen just once. Approximately 12% of the sample goes to the ten largest clones.

This sample is part of a study of shared clonotypes between healthy human individuals (dated by TCRdb to the early 2020s). Regarding the study in general: Three men and two women, aged 18 to 49 years, made up the cohort. To estimate repertoire size and how much clonotype sharing occurs between individuals, the study deeply sequenced the blood TCR repertoires of about 5 healthy adults. Different laboratories and diverse techniques were used to prepare libraries and sequence TCR repertoires, to increase sequencing depth and limit assay-specific biases. Per donor, leukapheresis produced somewhere between about 0.9 and 9.5 billion PBMCs.

The donors were healthy, HIV-negative adults with no recently reported acute infections or vaccinations. Only Caucasian adults living in Nashville, Tennessee, USA were represented among the donors. In the unsorted samples, some 94 million PBMCs were counted, and genomic DNA was extracted using the QIAamp DNA Blood Mini kit. Blood was collected by leukapheresis, and PBMCs were isolated by Ficoll-Histopaque density gradient centrifugation and then cryopreserved in liquid nitrogen vapor phase. Paper-wide results and their limitations: Because the study included a small number of donors, the genetic and exposure-history diversity represented was limited. Pairwise subsampling led to the expectation that sequencing depth would affect the degree of clonotype sharing among donors. Sampling was limited to blood, and TCR repertoires in tissue likely differ from TCR repertoires in blood.

What was sequenced was PBMCs. The sequence derives from a woman aged 40 to 50 in good health. Some clones in this sample may be carry-over from other donors' samples. Rearrangement joined TRBV28 to TRBJ2-7; the D gene identity is not certain. The CDR3 region has the sequence CASSLRHEQYF. The DNA sequence reads TGTGCCAGCAGTTTGCGTCACGAGCAGTACTTC.